This T cell receptor (beta chain) was profiled in a study of control samples from healthy donors and cancer patients. V was pared by 10 bases and J by 1 base, with 16 bases between. Germline V CDR1 and CDR2: MDHEN, SYDVKM. The CDR3 has 15 amino acids. Measured with immunoSEQ multiplex PCR; TCRdb has only the in-frame clones, and not every one. The repertoire holds 400,000 to 450,000 clones, 75% to 95% seen once, with around 6.4% in the top ten. Input material: PBMCs. The TCR originated in a man in his forties or fifties with head and neck cancer. This rearrangement joins TRBV28 to TRBJ2-2; no firm D call. DNA for the CDR3: TGTGCCACACACCTCCACACCAAGAACACCGGGGAGCTGTTTTTT. It yields the protein CATHLHTKNTGELFF.